The sequence of this T cell receptor beta chain was determined in a study of CD8 T cells in Susac syndrome. Concerning this clonotype: Its antigen is not known.

Study-wide results and caveats: It was acknowledged by the study that relatively few individuals were included in its TCR sequencing and HLA analysis.

The V end lost 0 bases, the J end lost 1 base, and 7 bases lay between the germline ends. This CDR3 has 13 residues. The V gene's germline CDR1 is DFQATT and CDR2 SNEGSKA (reference sequence). RNA totalling roughly 0.45 to 1 ug underwent reverse transcription with random hexamers. The method of amplification for TCR beta CDR3 was immunoSEQ multiplex PCR, covering 54 Vbeta and 13 Jbeta. TCRdb re-analysed the immunoSEQ multiplex PCR reads in MiXCR, keeping a single row per CDR3 protein. The table has some 110,000 distinct CDR3 sequences, 85% to 95% seen once. Control patients had untreated stable or active relapsing-remitting multiple sclerosis by revised McDonald criteria.

This chain uses TRBV20-1 with TRBJ2-7; D unresolved. This TCR came from a human donor with multiple sclerosis. The sequenced sample consisted of CD4+ T cells from PBMCs. CDR3 amino acids: CSARDTASYEQYF. The CDR3 DNA sequence: TGCAGTGCTAGAGATACAGCTTCCTACGAGCAGTACTTC.